These 16 T cell receptor beta chains share one sample of origin, sequenced in a study of T cell responses to AZD1222 COVID-19 vaccine. Clones were sequenced by immunoSEQ multiplex PCR, and TCRdb holds only the in-frame ones, with some missing. Altogether about 140,000 clones are present, roughly 90% being singletons, with the ten largest covering around 2.1%. Source: peripheral blood, taken 28 days after the second AZD1222 dose. The receptors were sampled from an adult who received the AZD1222 COVID-19 vaccine.

The chain uses TRBV6-4 and TRBJ2-3; maybe TRBD2 (7 bases). V lost 0 bases, J lost 0 bases, and 10 bases lay in between. Germline V gene data show CDR1 as MRHNA and CDR2 as SNTAGT. The CDR3 spans 16 residues. The CDR3 bases are TGTGCCAGCAGTGACTCGGGGGGGGGCAGCACAGATACGCAGTATTTT. It translates to CASSDSGGGSTDTQYF.

The genes are TRBV6-5 and TRBJ1-2, with D perhaps TRBD1 (6 bases). The CDR3 contains 11 residues. The V and J ends lost 11 bases and 3 bases respectively, with 10 bases between them. The germline V gene has CDR1 MNHEY and CDR2 SVGAGI. The CDR3, as DNA: TGTGCCGCAGGGGCCCACTATGGCTACACCTTC. Its translation is CAAGAHYGYTF.

This sequence joins TRBV2 and TRBJ2-5; D not resolved. Germline loops: CDR1 SNHLY, CDR2 FYNNEI. CDR3 length: 14 residues. V gave up 10 bases and J gave up 5 bases, with 20 bases separating them. The CDR3 is CATFVGNRRETQYF. Written as DNA, the CDR3 is TGTGCCACCTTTGTGGGCAACCGTAGGGAGACCCAGTACTTC.

V and J are TRBV27 and TRBJ1-5, with unresolved D. The germline V and J ends were trimmed by 2 bases and 3 bases, with 14 bases remaining between them. This CDR3 comprises 16 residues. Germline V gene data show CDR1 as MNHEY and CDR2 as SMNVEV (reference sequence). The CDR3 DNA is TGTGCCAGCAGTTTAGTTGGAAGACCCTCCAATCAGCCCCAGCATTTT. Translating gives CASSLVGRPSNQPQHF.

Note on this clone: The junction differs from germline at one of its ends, possibly a read error. The chain couples TRBV18 to TRBJ1-6; possible D gene TRBD1, 6 bases. Germline V gene data show CDR1 as KGHSH and CDR2 as LQKENI. The CDR3 covers 15 residues. CDR3 bases: TGTGCCAGCTCACCGCTTACAGGGTCTAATTCACCCCTCTACTTT. Translated, it gives CASSPLTGSNSPLYF.

The genes are TRBV5-1 and TRBJ2-7, with D tentatively TRBD1 or TRBD2 (6 bases each). Looked up from germline, CDR1 is SGHRS and CDR2 is YFSETQ. The CDR3 covers 12 residues. Trimming shortened V by 4 bases and J by 7 bases, and 12 bases separated the two germline ends. The CDR3 is CASSLEGVEQYF. CDR3 coding DNA: TGCGCCAGCAGCCTGGAGGGGGTGGAGCAGTACTTC.

The J gene is TRBJ2-3, the V gene TRBV9, with 8 bases matching TRBD1. V dropped 0 bases and J dropped 5; count of bases not matched to a gene: 8. The CDR3 spans 16 residues. CDR1 and CDR2 (germline): SGDLS, YYNGEE. The CDR3 nucleotides are TGTGCCAGCAGCGTAGGCGGCCAGGGGGCGGGAGATACGCAGTATTTT. Translating it yields CASSVGGQGAGDTQYF.

The chain recombines TRBV5-5 with TRBJ1-4, with D unclear. Per germline, CDR1 SGHKS and CDR2 YYEKEE (reference sequence). The CDR3 spans 15 residues. Trimming took 0 bases from V and 7 from J, leaving 13 bases between them. The CDR3 loop reads CASSLAPTWGEKLFF. CDR3 DNA sequence: TGTGCCAGCAGCTTGGCCCCGACGTGGGGTGAAAAACTGTTTTTT.

J is TRBJ1-3 and V is TRBV5-1; D perhaps matches TRBD1 (6 bases). Deletions cut 0 bases from V and 0 bases from J, with 16 bases between. Per germline, CDR1 SGHRS and CDR2 YFSETQ. CDR3 length: 18 amino acids. The CDR3 nucleotides read TGCGCCAGCAGCTTGGGGGCTACACAGGGCTTCTCTGGAAACACCATATATTTT. It specifies CASSLGATQGFSGNTIYF.

This sequence joins TRBV7-8 and TRBJ2-3; possible D gene TRBD1, 6 bases. V shed 4 bases and J shed 8 bases, with 16 bases lying between them. This CDR3 comprises 14 residues. Germline values: CDR1 SGHVS, CDR2 FQNEAQ. The CDR3 sequence is CASSSQGQSGTQYF. CDR3 DNA: TGTGCCAGCAGCTCCCAAGGACAGAGCGGTACGCAGTATTTT. The full variable domain, its missing parts supplied by reference TRBV7-8 and TRBJ2-3, is GAGVSQSPRYKVAKRGQDVALRCDPISGHVSLFWYQQALGQGPEFLTYFQNEAQLDKSGLPSDRFFAERPEGSVSTLKIQRTQQEDSAVYLCASSSQGQSGTQYFGPGTRLTVL.

V and J are TRBV29-1 and TRBJ1-1, with 8 bases aligning to TRBD1. The ends lost 1 base at V and 1 base at J; junction bases unmatched: 5. Germline V gives CDR1 SQVTM, CDR2 ANQGSEA. The CDR3 has 15 residues. The CDR3 DNA reads as TGCAGCGTTGAAGGATGGACAGGGACGAACACTGAAGCTTTCTTT. This encodes CSVEGWTGTNTEAFF.

The chain joins TRBV4-1 to TRBJ2-3, with D perhaps matching TRBD1 (5 bases). CDR1 is MGHRA and CDR2 is YSYEKL in the germline V gene. CDR3 length: 14 residues. V lost 0 bases to trimming and J lost 6 bases, with 10 bases between them. The CDR3 spells CASSQEGQFDTQYF. In DNA form, the CDR3 reads TGCGCCAGCAGCCAAGAGGGGCAGTTTGATACGCAGTATTTT.

The chain couples TRBV5-1 to TRBJ2-7, with 11 bases identical to TRBD1. The germline gives CDR1 SGHRS, CDR2 YFSETQ. The ends lost 4 bases at V and 4 bases at J; junction bases unmatched: 10. The CDR3 spans 16 residues. Here the CDR3 DNA reads TGCGCCAGCAGCCTGGGCCCGGGACAGGGGGGATACGAGCAGTACTTC. This translates into CASSLGPGQGGYEQYF.

This clone appeared many times. The chain carries TRBV7-3 and TRBJ2-5; D is undetermined. Trimming left V 2 bases short and J 1 base short, with 14 bases between. This CDR3 comprises 16 residues. CDR1 and CDR2 from the germline V gene are SGHTA and FQGTGA. The CDR3 spells CASSLVGGEAQETQYF. The CDR3 nucleotides are TGTGCCAGCAGCTTAGTAGGTGGGGAAGCCCAAGAGACCCAGTACTTC.

This clone has only a few counts. Other DNA sequences in this sample translate to the same CDR3. This chain uses TRBV20-1 with TRBJ2-1; D unclear. Deletions cut 3 bases from V and 7 bases from J, with 7 bases between. CDR1 DFQATT and CDR2 SNEGSKA come from the germline V gene (reference sequence). This CDR3 contains 11 residues. The CDR3 reads CSASSPNEQFF. DNA for the CDR3: TGCAGTGCTAGTAGCCCAAATGAGCAGTTCTTC.

This sequence joins TRBV28 and TRBJ1-4; 12 bases agree with TRBD1. Germline V gene sequence: CDR1 MDHEN, CDR2 SYDVKM. The CDR3 is 15 amino acids. The V gene end was trimmed by 7 bases and the J gene end by 8 bases; junction bases not matched to a gene: 8. Here the CDR3 reads CASNHWDRGREKLFF. CDR3 bases: TGTGCCAGCAACCATTGGGACAGGGGGCGAGAAAAACTGTTTTTT.